This T cell receptor (beta chain) emerged from a study of control samples from healthy donors and cancer patients. Germline trimming cut 3 bases from V and 1 base from J; bases unmatched to any gene: 14. This CDR3 contains 19 residues. Germline lookup yields CDR1 SEHNR and CDR2 FQNEAQ (reference sequence). Repertoires were generated with immunoSEQ multiplex PCR, while TCRdb's copy carries only in-frame clones and drops some. The table shows some 250,000 clones, with around 80% occurring only once. The receptor comes from a woman aged 60 to 75 with lung cancer. The chain combines TRBV7-9 with TRBJ2-7; 11 nucleotides agree with TRBD2. The sequenced sample consisted of PBMCs. CDR3 protein: CASSLGLVAGGFVSYEQYF. The CDR3 region has the DNA TGTGCCAGCAGCTTGGGGCTAGTAGCGGGAGGGTTTGTTTCCTACGAGCAGTACTTC.